The source of this T cell receptor beta chain is a study of shared clonotypes between healthy human individuals. Germline V gene data show CDR1 as SEHNR and CDR2 as FQNEAQ (reference sequence). Trimming pared 5 bases from V and 0 bases from J, leaving 14 bases between. This CDR3 spans 15 amino acids. The protocol was immunoSEQ multiplex PCR, while the TCRdb copy is restricted to in-frame clones and leaves out a portion. This table has about 1.5 million clones, roughly 97% appearing once. Study-level findings and limits: Naive subsets generally exceeded memory subsets in estimated richness.

About this clone itself: What it binds is not known.

The sequence was collected from a man aged 25-45 years in good health. Sequencing was carried out using naive CD4+ T cells sorted from blood. Subset given: CD45RA+ positively selected. The chain combines TRBV7-9 with TRBJ2-7; D perhaps matches TRBD2 (6 bases). This CDR3 is CASSREGLSSYEQYF. DNA for the CDR3: TGTGCCAGCAGCCGTGAGGGACTGAGCTCCTACGAGCAGTACTTC.